What follows describes a single T cell receptor (beta chain). V lost 5 bases to trimming and J lost 10 bases, with 12 bases between them. Germline CDR1 is SGHTA and CDR2 is FQGNSA. This CDR3 spans 12 amino acids. This specimen belongs to a study of blood T cell repertoires in COVID-19. Profiling relied on immunoSEQ multiplex PCR, and the TCRdb table lists in-frame clones only, not all of them. The sample has 150,000 to 200,000 clones; around 77% are singletons. Sequences were obtained from peripheral blood. The TCR comes from a man aged 65 to 79 with acute or convalescent COVID-19. J is TRBJ2-1 and V is TRBV7-2, with TRBD1 as a possible D gene (5 bases). The CDR3 here is CASSRGRTEQFF. The CDR3 nucleotides are TGTGCCAGCAGCAGAGGCAGGACAGAGCAGTTCTTC.